This T cell receptor beta chain was documented in a study of blood T cell repertoires in COVID-19. Study as a whole: PBMCs, B-cell-depleted T cells, or T cells were the source of the cDNA or gDNA that made up the material.

The protocol was immunoSEQ multiplex PCR, while the TCRdb copy is restricted to in-frame clones and leaves out a portion. The table includes 250,000 to 300,000 clones, about 89% detected once. Germline trimming cut 2 bases from V and 3 bases from J; bases unmatched to any gene: 11. Germline V gene data show CDR1 as GTSNPN and CDR2 as SVGIG (reference sequence). The CDR3 consists of 19 residues. The receptor comes from a man aged 35 to 55 with acute or convalescent COVID-19. Sequenced: peripheral blood. The J gene is TRBJ2-3, the V gene TRBV30; 16 bases align to TRBD2. The CDR3 loop is CAWSPLPGLAGGQTDTQYF. DNA of the CDR3: TGTGCCTGGAGTCCACTACCGGGACTAGCGGGGGGGCAGACAGATACGCAGTATTTT.